One sample yielded the 3 T cell receptor beta chains listed below, sequenced in a study of T cells after yellow fever vaccination. MiXCR, run by TCRdb on the 5' RACE reads, gives a single entry per CDR3 protein. The data contain 250,000 or so distinct CDR3 sequences, 3.6% of them seen just once; the ten biggest clones take up around 20%. Sequences were derived from PBMCs, sampled 15 days after the yellow fever booster vaccination. All receptors come from a man aged 18 to 29 who received the YFV17D yellow fever vaccine.

This clonotype was picked up many times. The chain uses TRBV20-1 and TRBJ1-2; no definite D call. This CDR3 is built from 12 residues. Trimming left V 3 bases short and J 5 bases short, with 10 bases between. Germline CDR1 DFQATT, CDR2 SNEGSKA (reference sequence). Written as DNA, the CDR3 is TGCAGTGCTAGCCCAGACAAGTATGGCTACACCTTC. Residues: CSASPDKYGYTF.

At least ten counts were recorded for this clonotype. The V call is TRBV6-5, the J call TRBJ2-7; TRBD1 matches 8 bases. Germline assignment: CDR1 MNHEY and CDR2 SVGAGI. The CDR3 spans 15 residues. Unmatched junction bases numbered 8, after V lost 5 bases and J lost 2 bases. The CDR3 bases are TGTGCCAGCAGTCCCTCAGGGACAGGAACCTACGAGCAGTACTTC. It yields the protein CASSPSGTGTYEQYF.

This clonotype appeared many times. The genes are TRBV20-1 and TRBJ2-2; D is unresolved. Trimming shortened V by 0 bases and J by 4 bases, and 9 bases separated the two germline ends. This CDR3 has 14 amino acids. CDR1 is DFQATT, CDR2 SNEGSKA, per germline (reference sequence). The CDR3 sequence is CSARDRPSTGELFF. In DNA, the CDR3 is TGCAGTGCTAGAGATCGACCGAGCACCGGGGAGCTGTTTTTT.